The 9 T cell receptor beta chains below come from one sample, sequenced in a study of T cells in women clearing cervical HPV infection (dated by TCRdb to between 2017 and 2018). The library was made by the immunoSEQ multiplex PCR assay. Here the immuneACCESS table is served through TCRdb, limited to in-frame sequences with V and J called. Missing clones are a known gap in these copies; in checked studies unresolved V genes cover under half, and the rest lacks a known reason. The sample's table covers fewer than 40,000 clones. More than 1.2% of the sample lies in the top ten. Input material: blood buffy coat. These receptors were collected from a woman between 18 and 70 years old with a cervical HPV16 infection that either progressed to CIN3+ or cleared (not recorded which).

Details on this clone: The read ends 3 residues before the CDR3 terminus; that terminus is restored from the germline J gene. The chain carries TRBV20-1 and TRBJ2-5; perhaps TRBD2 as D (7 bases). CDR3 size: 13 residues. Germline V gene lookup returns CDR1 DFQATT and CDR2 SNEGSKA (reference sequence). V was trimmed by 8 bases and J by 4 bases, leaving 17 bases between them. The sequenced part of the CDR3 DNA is TGCAGTTCGAGGGGGAGGGGGGGAGAGACC. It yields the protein CSSRGRGGET. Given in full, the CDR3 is CSSRGRGGETQYF.

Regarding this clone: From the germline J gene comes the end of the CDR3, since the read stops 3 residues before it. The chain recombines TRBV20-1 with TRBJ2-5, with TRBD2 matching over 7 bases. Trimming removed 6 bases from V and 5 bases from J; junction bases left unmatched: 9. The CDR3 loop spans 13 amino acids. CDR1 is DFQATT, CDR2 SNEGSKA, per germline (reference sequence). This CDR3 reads CSATLLTSETQYF. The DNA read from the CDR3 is TGCAGTGCCACCCTTCTGACTAGCGAGACC.

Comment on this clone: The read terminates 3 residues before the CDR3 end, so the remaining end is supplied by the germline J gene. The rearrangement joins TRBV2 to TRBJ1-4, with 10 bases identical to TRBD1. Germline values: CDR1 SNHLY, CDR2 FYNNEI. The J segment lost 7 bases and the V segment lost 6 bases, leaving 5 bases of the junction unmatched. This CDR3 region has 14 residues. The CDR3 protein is CASSLGTGVEKLFF. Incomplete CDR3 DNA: TGTGCCAGCAGCCTTGGGACAGGGGTTGAAAAA.

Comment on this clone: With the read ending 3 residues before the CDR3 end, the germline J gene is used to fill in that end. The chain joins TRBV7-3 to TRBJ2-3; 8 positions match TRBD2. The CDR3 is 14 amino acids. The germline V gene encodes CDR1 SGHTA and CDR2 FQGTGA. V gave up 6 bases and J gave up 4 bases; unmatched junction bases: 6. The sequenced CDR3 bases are TGTGCCAGCAGGATCACTAGCGGCTCAGATACG. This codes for CASRITSGSDT. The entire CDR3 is CASRITSGSDTQYF.

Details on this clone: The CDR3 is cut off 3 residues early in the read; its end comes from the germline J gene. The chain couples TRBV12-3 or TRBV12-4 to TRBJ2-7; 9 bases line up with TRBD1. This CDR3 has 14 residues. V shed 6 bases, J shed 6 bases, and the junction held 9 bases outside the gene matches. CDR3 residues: CASRGTGFRREQYF. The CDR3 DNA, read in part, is TGTGCCAGCAGGGGGACAGGGTTTCGTCGCGAG.

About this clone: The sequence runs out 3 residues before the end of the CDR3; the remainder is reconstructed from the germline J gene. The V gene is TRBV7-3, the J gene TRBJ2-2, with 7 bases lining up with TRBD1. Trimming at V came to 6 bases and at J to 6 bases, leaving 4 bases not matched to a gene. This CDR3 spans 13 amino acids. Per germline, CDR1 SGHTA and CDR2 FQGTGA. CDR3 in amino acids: CASSRQGSGELFF. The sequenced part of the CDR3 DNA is TGTGCCAGCAGTCGACAGGGATCCGGGGAG.

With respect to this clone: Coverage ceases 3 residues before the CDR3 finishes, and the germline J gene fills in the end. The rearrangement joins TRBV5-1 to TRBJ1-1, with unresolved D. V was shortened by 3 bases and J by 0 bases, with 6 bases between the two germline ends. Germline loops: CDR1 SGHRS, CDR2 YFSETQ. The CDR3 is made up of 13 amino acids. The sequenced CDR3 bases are TGCGCCAGCAGCTCTACTGTGAACACTGAA. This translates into CASSSTVNTE. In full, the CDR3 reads CASSSTVNTEAFF.

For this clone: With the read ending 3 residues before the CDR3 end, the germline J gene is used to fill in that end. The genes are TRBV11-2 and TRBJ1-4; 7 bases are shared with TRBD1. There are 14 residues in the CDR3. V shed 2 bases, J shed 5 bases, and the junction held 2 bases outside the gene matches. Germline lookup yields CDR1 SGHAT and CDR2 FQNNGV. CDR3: CASSLMTGNEKLFF. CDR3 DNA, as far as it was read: TGTGCCAGCAGCTTAATGACAGGGAATGAAAAA.

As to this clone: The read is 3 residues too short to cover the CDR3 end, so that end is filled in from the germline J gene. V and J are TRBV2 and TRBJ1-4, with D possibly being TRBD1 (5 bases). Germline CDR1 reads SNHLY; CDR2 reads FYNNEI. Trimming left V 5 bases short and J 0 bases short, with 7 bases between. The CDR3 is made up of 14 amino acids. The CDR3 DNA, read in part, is TGTGCCAGCAGTCGGACATCAACTAATGAAAAA. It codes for CASSRTSTNEK. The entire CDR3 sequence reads CASSRTSTNEKLFF.